These T cell receptor beta chains were read from a single sample in a study of blood T cell repertoires in COVID-19. Clones were read by immunoSEQ multiplex PCR, and TCRdb kept only the in-frame ones, dropping some. The sample lists some 130,000 clones, roughly 84% occurring once. The specimen was peripheral blood. The receptors shown here come from a human donor in a cohort sampled during active COVID-19. CDR3s include the opening cysteine and the closing phenylalanine or tryptophan. The D gene is left open where the match is weak. A row's size may be missing; if present it is once, few, many or a size class.

J gene: TRBJ2-3
V gene: TRBV11-3
D gene: TRBD2
clone size: few
CDR3 DNA: TGTGCCAGCAGCTTAGGACTAGCGGTTAGCACAGATACGCAGTATTTT
CDR3 protein: CASSLGLAVSTDTQYF

J gene: TRBJ2-2
V gene: TRBV27
D gene: TRBD2
clone size: NA
CDR3 DNA: TGTGCCAGCAGTTTATGGGGTAGCGGGAGCTCCGGGGAGCTGTTTTTT
CDR3 protein: CASSLWGSGSSGELFF

J gene: TRBJ2-2
V gene: TRBV29-1
D gene: TRBD1
clone size: NA
CDR3 DNA: TGCAGCGCCGGGACAGCGAACACCGGGGAGCTGTTTTTT
CDR3 protein: CSAGTANTGELFF

J gene: TRBJ1-5
V gene: TRBV19
D gene: NA
clone size: NA
CDR3 DNA: TGTGCCAGTAGTATTGTCGCCGGGAGCAATCAGCCCCAGCATTTT
CDR3 protein: CASSIVAGSNQPQHF

J gene: TRBJ1-4
V gene: TRBV5-1
D gene: TRBD1
clone size: NA
CDR3 DNA: TGCGCCAGCAGCTTGGGAGGCGACAGGGTTGGAACTAATGAAAAACTGTTTTTT
CDR3 protein: CASSLGGDRVGTNEKLFF

J gene: TRBJ2-7
V gene: TRBV7-2
D gene: TRBD2
clone size: NA
CDR3 DNA: TGTGCCAGCAGCGGAACCGGGACTAGCTACGAGCAGTACTTC
CDR3 protein: CASSGTGTSYEQYF

J gene: TRBJ1-1
V gene: TRBV15
D gene: NA
clone size: NA
CDR3 DNA: TGTGCCACCAGCAGACAATCAGGGTATGCATCGGGTAGAGACACTGAAGCTTTCTTT
CDR3 protein: CATSRQSGYASGRDTEAFF

J gene: TRBJ2-1
V gene: TRBV7-3
D gene: TRBD1
clone size: NA
CDR3 DNA: TGTGCCAGCAGCTTCTTGACAGGGGCTGAGCAGTTCTTC
CDR3 protein: CASSFLTGAEQFF

J gene: TRBJ2-7
V gene: TRBV7-2
D gene: TRBD2
clone size: NA
CDR3 DNA: TGTGCCAGCAGCTACTCGGGGGGGGGCTACGAGCAGTACTTC
CDR3 protein: CASSYSGGGYEQYF

J gene: TRBJ1-1
V gene: TRBV3-1/TRBV3-2
D gene: TRBD1
clone size: few
CDR3 DNA: TGTGCCACCCGGACAGGGAACACTGAAGCTTTCTTT
CDR3 protein: CATRTGNTEAFF

J gene: TRBJ1-1
V gene: TRBV10-3
D gene: TRBD1
clone size: NA
CDR3 DNA: TGTGCCATCAGCTCCAGGGGGCAATCTGAAGCTTTCTTT
CDR3 protein: CAISSRGQSEAFF

J gene: TRBJ1-1
V gene: TRBV6-5
D gene: TRBD1
clone size: NA
CDR3 DNA: TGTGCCAGCAGGCAGGGGGGCTTAGGGAACACTGAAGCTTTCTTT
CDR3 protein: CASRQGGLGNTEAFF

J gene: TRBJ2-1
V gene: TRBV19
D gene: NA
clone size: many
CDR3 DNA: TGTGCCAGTAGTGCCGGACGGGAGTTCACCTACAATGAGCAGTTCTTC
CDR3 protein: CASSAGREFTYNEQFF

J gene: TRBJ2-5
V gene: TRBV7-2
D gene: TRBD2
clone size: NA
CDR3 DNA: TGTGCCAGCAGCCGGACTAGACAAGAGACCCAGTACTTC
CDR3 protein: CASSRTRQETQYF

J gene: TRBJ1-2
V gene: TRBV11-2
D gene: NA
clone size: NA
CDR3 DNA: TGTGCCAGCAGCTTAGGGGCAGGCAGTGGCTACACCTTC
CDR3 protein: CASSLGAGSGYTF

J gene: TRBJ2-4
V gene: TRBV19
D gene: NA
clone size: NA
CDR3 DNA: TGTGCCAGTATGTCACCGGGAGACAAAAACATTCAGTACTTC
CDR3 protein: CASMSPGDKNIQYF

J gene: TRBJ2-7
V gene: TRBV19
D gene: NA
clone size: NA
CDR3 DNA: TGTGCCAGTAGTATCGACAGGACCGAGCAGTACTTC
CDR3 protein: CASSIDRTEQYF

J gene: TRBJ1-1
V gene: TRBV7-3
D gene: TRBD1
clone size: NA
CDR3 DNA: TGTGCCAGCAGCTGGGACAGGGGCGATCCAAAAGCTTTCTTT
CDR3 protein: CASSWDRGDPKAFF

J gene: TRBJ2-7
V gene: TRBV19
D gene: NA
clone size: NA
CDR3 DNA: TGTGCCAGTAGTACCATCATGGGGCGCTTTCACGAGCAGTACTTC
CDR3 protein: CASSTIMGRFHEQYF

J gene: TRBJ1-1
V gene: TRBV6-6
D gene: NA
clone size: NA
CDR3 DNA: TGTGCCAGCAGTGCGGACGGGAATGGGGTAGGCTTCTTT
CDR3 protein: CASSADGNGVGFF

J gene: TRBJ2-3
V gene: TRBV11-1
D gene: TRBD2
clone size: NA
CDR3 DNA: TGTGCCAGCAGCTTAAATAGCGGGAGTTCAGATACGCAGTATTTT
CDR3 protein: CASSLNSGSSDTQYF

J gene: TRBJ2-5
V gene: TRBV10-3
D gene: TRBD1
clone size: NA
CDR3 DNA: TGTGCCATCAGTGATACCCTGGACAGGGGGACAGAGACCCAGTACTTC
CDR3 protein: CAISDTLDRGTETQYF

J gene: TRBJ1-4
V gene: TRBV12-5
D gene: TRBD1
clone size: NA
CDR3 DNA: TGTGCTAGTGGTCCTACAGGGGTCGGGGAAAAACTGTTTTTT
CDR3 protein: CASGPTGVGEKLFF

J gene: TRBJ1-2
V gene: TRBV7-2
D gene: NA
clone size: few
CDR3 DNA: TGTGCCAGCAGCCCGCGGGTCGAGAGAGGGGGCTACACCTTC
CDR3 protein: CASSPRVERGGYTF

J gene: TRBJ2-2
V gene: TRBV7-2
D gene: NA
clone size: NA
CDR3 DNA: TGTGCCAGCAGCAGACAGGGACTGAACACCGGGGAGCTGTTTTTT
CDR3 protein: CASSRQGLNTGELFF

J gene: TRBJ2-5
V gene: TRBV5-1
D gene: NA
clone size: once
CDR3 DNA: TGCGCCAGCAGCTTGGGTATTAGCGGTGAAGAGACCCAGTACTTC
CDR3 protein: CASSLGISGEETQYF

J gene: TRBJ1-1
V gene: TRBV18
D gene: NA
clone size: NA
CDR3 DNA: TGTGCCAGCTCACCACCAGGGGGGGGAACTGAAGCTTTCTTT
CDR3 protein: CASSPPGGGTEAFF

J gene: TRBJ2-7
V gene: TRBV6-6
D gene: TRBD2
clone size: NA
CDR3 DNA: TGTGCCAGCAGTTACTCGACTAGCGGCTACGAGCAGTACTTC
CDR3 protein: CASSYSTSGYEQYF

J gene: TRBJ2-1
V gene: TRBV9
D gene: NA
clone size: NA
CDR3 DNA: TGTGCCAGCAGCGCTACCACGAGCTCCTACAATGAGCAGTTCTTC
CDR3 protein: CASSATTSSYNEQFF

J gene: TRBJ1-5
V gene: TRBV2
D gene: NA
clone size: NA
CDR3 DNA: TGTGCCAGCAGTGAGCACTCTTTGCCGGGTCAGCCCCAGCATTTT
CDR3 protein: CASSEHSLPGQPQHF

J gene: TRBJ1-5
V gene: TRBV3-1/TRBV3-2
D gene: NA
clone size: once
CDR3 DNA: TGTGCCAGCAGCCAAGATCTTCTAGGATATCAGCCCCAGCATTTT
CDR3 protein: CASSQDLLGYQPQHF

J gene: TRBJ2-7
V gene: TRBV3-1/TRBV3-2
D gene: NA
clone size: NA
CDR3 DNA: TGTGCCAGCAGCCAAGCAGCAAGGAAAGACACGAGCGGGCAGTACTTC
CDR3 protein: CASSQAARKDTSGQYF

J gene: TRBJ2-2
V gene: TRBV7-9
D gene: TRBD2
clone size: few
CDR3 DNA: TGTGCCAGCAGCTTTGCGGCTAGCGGGAGGGTCGGGGAGCTGTTTTTT
CDR3 protein: CASSFAASGRVGELFF

J gene: TRBJ1-2
V gene: TRBV15
D gene: TRBD1
clone size: NA
CDR3 DNA: TGTGCCACCAGCAGGACAGGGGTTCCTTACTATGGCTACACCTTC
CDR3 protein: CATSRTGVPYYGYTF

J gene: TRBJ2-4
V gene: TRBV12-3/TRBV12-4
D gene: TRBD1
clone size: NA
CDR3 DNA: TGTGCCAGCAGTTTGGACAGGTTAAACATTCAGTACTTC
CDR3 protein: CASSLDRLNIQYF

J gene: TRBJ2-7
V gene: TRBV18
D gene: NA
clone size: NA
CDR3 DNA: TGTGCCAGCTCACGCGGATTAACATCCTACGAGCAGTACTTC
CDR3 protein: CASSRGLTSYEQYF

J gene: TRBJ1-1
V gene: TRBV5-1
D gene: NA
clone size: once
CDR3 DNA: TGCGCCAGCAGCTTGGCCAGGGTCGGGAACACTGAAGCTTTCTTT
CDR3 protein: CASSLARVGNTEAFF

J gene: TRBJ2-3
V gene: TRBV4-2
D gene: TRBD2
clone size: NA
CDR3 DNA: TGTGCCAGCAGCCAAGAAAGCCCGAGCGGGAGGACCACAGATACGCAGTATTTT
CDR3 protein: CASSQESPSGRTTDTQYF

J gene: TRBJ2-1
V gene: TRBV12-5
D gene: NA
clone size: once
CDR3 DNA: TGTGCTAGTGGTTTTGATCTCAGTGACAATGAGCAGTTCTTC
CDR3 protein: CASGFDLSDNEQFF

J gene: TRBJ1-1
V gene: TRBV5-1
D gene: TRBD1
clone size: NA
CDR3 DNA: TGCGCCAGCAGCTTGGCAGGTGACAGGGCTAGGACTGAAGCTTTCTTT
CDR3 protein: CASSLAGDRARTEAFF

J gene: TRBJ1-1
V gene: TRBV30
D gene: NA
clone size: NA
CDR3 DNA: TGTGCCTGGAGTGTAGAACAGTCGGCTGAAGCTTTCTTT
CDR3 protein: CAWSVEQSAEAFF

J gene: TRBJ2-5
V gene: TRBV5-6
D gene: NA
clone size: NA
CDR3 DNA: TGTGCCAGCAGCTTGGTTCTCGGTGAAGAGACCCAGTACTTC
CDR3 protein: CASSLVLGEETQYF

J gene: TRBJ1-5
V gene: TRBV14
D gene: NA
clone size: few
CDR3 DNA: TGTGCCAGCAGCCAGGGGGCTGATCAGCCCCAGCATTTT
CDR3 protein: CASSQGADQPQHF

J gene: TRBJ2-3
V gene: TRBV7-2
D gene: NA
clone size: NA
CDR3 DNA: TGTGCCAGCAGCTTAGTCCCCATAGTCACAGATACGCAGTATTTT
CDR3 protein: CASSLVPIVTDTQYF

J gene: TRBJ1-1
V gene: TRBV5-6
D gene: TRBD1
clone size: few
CDR3 DNA: TGTGCCAGCAGTCTGACAGGGGGCGAACAAGCTTTCTTT
CDR3 protein: CASSLTGGEQAFF

J gene: TRBJ2-1
V gene: TRBV19
D gene: NA
clone size: NA
CDR3 DNA: TGTGCCAGTAGTATTTACGGAGGCTCCTACAATGAGCAGTTCTTC
CDR3 protein: CASSIYGGSYNEQFF

J gene: TRBJ2-1
V gene: TRBV15
D gene: NA
clone size: large
CDR3 DNA: TGTGCCACCAGTTTGAGGGTGGGCCTCTACAATGAGCAGTTCTTC
CDR3 protein: CATSLRVGLYNEQFF

J gene: TRBJ2-3
V gene: TRBV27
D gene: NA
clone size: NA
CDR3 DNA: TGTGCCAGCAGTTTAGGCCCCAGAGGGAGAGATACGCAGTATTTT
CDR3 protein: CASSLGPRGRDTQYF

J gene: TRBJ2-5
V gene: TRBV9
D gene: TRBD2
clone size: NA
CDR3 DNA: TGTGCCAGCAGCAAAGAAGGCCAGCGGGGCCAAGAGACCCAGTACTTC
CDR3 protein: CASSKEGQRGQETQYF

J gene: TRBJ2-1
V gene: TRBV19
D gene: NA
clone size: NA
CDR3 DNA: TGTGCCAGTAGTATCTCTGCGGGGGCTTACAATGAGCAGTTCTTC
CDR3 protein: CASSISAGAYNEQFF